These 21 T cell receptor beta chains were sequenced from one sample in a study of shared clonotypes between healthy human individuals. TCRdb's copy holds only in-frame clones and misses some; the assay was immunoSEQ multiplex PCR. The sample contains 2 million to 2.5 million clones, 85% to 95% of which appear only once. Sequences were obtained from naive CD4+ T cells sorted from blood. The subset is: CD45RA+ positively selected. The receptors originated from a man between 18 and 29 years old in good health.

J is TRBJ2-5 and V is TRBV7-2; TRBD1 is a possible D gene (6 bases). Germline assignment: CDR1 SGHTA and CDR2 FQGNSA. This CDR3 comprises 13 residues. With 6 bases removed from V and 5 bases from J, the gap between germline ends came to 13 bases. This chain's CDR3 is CASRDGGRETQYF. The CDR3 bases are TGTGCCAGCAGGGATGGGGGCAGGGAGACCCAGTACTTC.

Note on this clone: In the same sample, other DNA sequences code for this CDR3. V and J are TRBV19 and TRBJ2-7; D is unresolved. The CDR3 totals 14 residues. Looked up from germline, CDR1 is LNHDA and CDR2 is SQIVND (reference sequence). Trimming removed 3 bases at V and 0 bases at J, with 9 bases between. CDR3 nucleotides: TGTGCCAGTAGTATCGGGTGGGCCTCCTACGAGCAGTACTTC. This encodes CASSIGWASYEQYF.

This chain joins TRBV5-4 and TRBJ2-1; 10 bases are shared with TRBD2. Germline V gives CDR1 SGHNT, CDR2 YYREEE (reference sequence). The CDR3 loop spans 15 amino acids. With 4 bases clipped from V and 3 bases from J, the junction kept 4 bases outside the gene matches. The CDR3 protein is CASSLAGAGYNEQFF. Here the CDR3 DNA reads TGTGCCAGCAGCCTAGCGGGAGCAGGCTACAATGAGCAGTTCTTC.

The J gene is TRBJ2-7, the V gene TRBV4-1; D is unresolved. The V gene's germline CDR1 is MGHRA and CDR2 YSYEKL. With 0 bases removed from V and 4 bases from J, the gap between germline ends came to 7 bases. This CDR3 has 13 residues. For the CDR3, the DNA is TGCGCCAGCAGCCAAGATTCCACGTACGAGCAGTACTTC. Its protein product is CASSQDSTYEQYF.

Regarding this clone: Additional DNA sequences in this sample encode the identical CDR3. The CDR3 reads CAWSPGQQETQYF. CDR3 nucleotides: TGTGCCTGGAGTCCTGGGCAGCAAGAGACCCAGTACTTC. The chain joins TRBV30 to TRBJ2-5; D remains unclear. CDR3 length: 13 amino acids. Trimming shortened V by 2 bases and J by 2 bases, and 9 bases separated the two germline ends. Per germline, CDR1 GTSNPN and CDR2 SVGIG (reference sequence).

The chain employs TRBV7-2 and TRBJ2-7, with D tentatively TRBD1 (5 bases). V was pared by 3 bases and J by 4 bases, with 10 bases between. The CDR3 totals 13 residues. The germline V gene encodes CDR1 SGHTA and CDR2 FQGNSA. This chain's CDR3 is CASSFQGRYEQYF. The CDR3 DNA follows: TGTGCCAGCAGCTTTCAGGGAAGGTACGAGCAGTACTTC.

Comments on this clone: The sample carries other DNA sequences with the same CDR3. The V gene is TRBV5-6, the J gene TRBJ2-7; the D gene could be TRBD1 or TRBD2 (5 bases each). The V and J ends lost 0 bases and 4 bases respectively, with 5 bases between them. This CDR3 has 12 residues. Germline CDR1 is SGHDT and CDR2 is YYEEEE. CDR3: CASSLGGYEQYF. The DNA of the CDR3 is TGTGCCAGCAGCTTGGGGGGGTACGAGCAGTACTTC.

Here the CDR3 DNA reads TGTGCCAGTAGTATTAGGCCGGCTAACTATGGCTACACCTTC. Translated: CASSIRPANYGYTF. The rearrangement uses TRBV19 and TRBJ1-2; no firm D call. This CDR3 spans 14 amino acids. The germline V and J ends were trimmed by 3 bases and 0 bases, with 8 bases remaining between them. CDR1 and CDR2 (germline): LNHDA, SQIVND (reference sequence).

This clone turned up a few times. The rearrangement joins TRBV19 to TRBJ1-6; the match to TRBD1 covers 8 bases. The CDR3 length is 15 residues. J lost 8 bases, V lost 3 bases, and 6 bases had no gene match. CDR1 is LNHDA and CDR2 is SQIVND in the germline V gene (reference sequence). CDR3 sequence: CASSIWAGGDSPLHF. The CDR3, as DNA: TGTGCCAGTAGTATTTGGGCAGGGGGCGATTCACCCCTCCACTTT. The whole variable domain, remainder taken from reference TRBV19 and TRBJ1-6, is DGGITQSPKYLFRKEGQNVTLSCEQNLNHDAMYWYRQDPGQGLRLIYYSQIVNDFQKGDIAEGYSVSREKKESFPLTVTSAQKNPTAFYLCASSIWAGGDSPLHFGNGTRLTVT.

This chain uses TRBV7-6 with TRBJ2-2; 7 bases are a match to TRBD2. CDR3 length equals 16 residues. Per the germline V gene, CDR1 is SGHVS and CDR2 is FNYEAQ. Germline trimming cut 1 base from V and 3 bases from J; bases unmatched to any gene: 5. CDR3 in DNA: TGTGCCAGCAGCTTAGTCAAGGGGAGGGACACCGGGGAGCTGTTTTTT. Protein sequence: CASSLVKGRDTGELFF.

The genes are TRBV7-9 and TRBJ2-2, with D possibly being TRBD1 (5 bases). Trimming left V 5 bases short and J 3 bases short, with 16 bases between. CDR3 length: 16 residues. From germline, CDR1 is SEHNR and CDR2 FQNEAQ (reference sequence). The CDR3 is CASSRRTTAHTGELFF. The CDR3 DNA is TGTGCCAGCAGCCGGCGGACAACAGCCCACACCGGGGAGCTGTTTTTT.

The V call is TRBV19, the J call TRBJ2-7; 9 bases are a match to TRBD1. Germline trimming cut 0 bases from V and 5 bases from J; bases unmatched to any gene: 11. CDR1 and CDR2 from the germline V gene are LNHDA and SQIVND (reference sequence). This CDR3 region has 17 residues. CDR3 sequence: CASSIDPPGQGRHEQYF. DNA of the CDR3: TGTGCCAGTAGTATAGACCCCCCGGGACAGGGAAGGCACGAGCAGTACTTC.

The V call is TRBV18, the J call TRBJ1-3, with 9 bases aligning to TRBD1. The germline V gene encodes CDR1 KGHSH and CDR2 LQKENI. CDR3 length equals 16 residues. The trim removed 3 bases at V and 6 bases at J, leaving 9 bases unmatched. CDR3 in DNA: TGTGCCAGCTCACCGGTACTGGGACAGGGCGAAAACACCATATATTTT. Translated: CASSPVLGQGENTIYF.

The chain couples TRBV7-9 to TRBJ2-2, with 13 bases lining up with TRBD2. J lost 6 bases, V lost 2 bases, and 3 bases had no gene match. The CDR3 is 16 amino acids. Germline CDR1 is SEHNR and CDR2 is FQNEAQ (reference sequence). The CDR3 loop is CASSLTSGGVAGELFF. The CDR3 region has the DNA TGTGCCAGCAGCTTAACTAGCGGGGGGGTCGCCGGGGAGCTGTTTTTT.

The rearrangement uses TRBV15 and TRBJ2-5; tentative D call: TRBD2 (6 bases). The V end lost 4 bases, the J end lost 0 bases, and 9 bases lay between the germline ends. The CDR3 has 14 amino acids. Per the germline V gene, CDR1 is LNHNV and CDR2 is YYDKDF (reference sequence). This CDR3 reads CATSKGLNQETQYF. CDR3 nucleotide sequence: TGTGCCACCAGCAAGGGACTCAACCAAGAGACCCAGTACTTC.

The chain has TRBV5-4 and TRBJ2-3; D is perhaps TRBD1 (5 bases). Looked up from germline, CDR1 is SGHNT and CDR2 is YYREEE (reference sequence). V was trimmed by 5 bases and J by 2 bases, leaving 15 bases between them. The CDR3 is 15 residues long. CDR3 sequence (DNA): TGTGCCAGCAGATTGAATACAGGCGCCACAGATACGCAGTATTTT. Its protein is CASRLNTGATDTQYF.

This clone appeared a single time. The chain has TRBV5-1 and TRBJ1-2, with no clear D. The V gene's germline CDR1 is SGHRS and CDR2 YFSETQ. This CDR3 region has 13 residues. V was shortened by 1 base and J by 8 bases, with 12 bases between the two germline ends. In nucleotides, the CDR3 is TGCGCCAGCAGCTTGAGGCCCCCGCGGGGCTACACCTTC. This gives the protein CASSLRPPRGYTF.

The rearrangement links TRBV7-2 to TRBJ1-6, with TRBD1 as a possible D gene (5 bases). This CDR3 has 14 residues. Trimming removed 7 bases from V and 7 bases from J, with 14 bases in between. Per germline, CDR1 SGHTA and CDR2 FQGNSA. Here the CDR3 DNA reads TGTGCCAGCACCCTTAGGGACCCAAATTCACCCCTCCACTTT. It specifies CASTLRDPNSPLHF.

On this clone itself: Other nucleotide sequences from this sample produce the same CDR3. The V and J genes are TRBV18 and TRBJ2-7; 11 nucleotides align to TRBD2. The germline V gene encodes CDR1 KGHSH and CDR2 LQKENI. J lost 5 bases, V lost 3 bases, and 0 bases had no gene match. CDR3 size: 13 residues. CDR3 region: CASSPSGRDEQYF. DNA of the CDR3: TGTGCCAGCTCACCTAGCGGGAGGGACGAGCAGTACTTC. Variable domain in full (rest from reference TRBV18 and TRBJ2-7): NAGVMQNPRHLVRRRGQEARLRCSPMKGHSHVYWYRQLPEEGLKFMVYLQKENIIDESGMPKERFSAEFPKEGPSILRIQQVVRGDSAAYFCASSPSGRDEQYFGPGTRLTVT.

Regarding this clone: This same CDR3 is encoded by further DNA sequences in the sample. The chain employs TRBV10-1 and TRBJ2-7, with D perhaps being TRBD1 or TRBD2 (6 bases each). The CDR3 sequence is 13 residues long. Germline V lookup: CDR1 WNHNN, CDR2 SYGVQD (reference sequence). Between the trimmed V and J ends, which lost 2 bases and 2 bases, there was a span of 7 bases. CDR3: CASSERGAYEQYF. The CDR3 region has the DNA TGCGCCAGCAGTGAGAGGGGGGCCTACGAGCAGTACTTC.

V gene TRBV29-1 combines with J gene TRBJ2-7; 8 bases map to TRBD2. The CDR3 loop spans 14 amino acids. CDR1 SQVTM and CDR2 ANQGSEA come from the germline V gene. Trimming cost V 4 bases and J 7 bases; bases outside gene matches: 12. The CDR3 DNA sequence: TGCAGCGTTGGTATCGTAGCGGGGACTCGAGAGCAGTACTTC. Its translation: CSVGIVAGTREQYF.